Below are 18 T cell receptor beta chains sequenced from a single sample in a study of chemoradiotherapy in HPV16-positive cancers. Libraries were prepared by immunoSEQ multiplex PCR; TCRdb keeps only in-frame clonotypes and omits some of them. The sample has about 15,000 clones, approximately 90% seen once. The sequences come from blood, collected from a patient who underwent chemoradiotherapy. These receptors came from a human donor with HPV-associated anogenital cancer.

The chain uses TRBV6-5 and TRBJ1-6; D call uncertain. CDR1 is MNHEY and CDR2 is SVGAGI in the germline V gene. This CDR3 comprises 13 residues. Trimming removed 7 bases at V and 10 bases at J, with 14 bases between. CDR3 loop: CASKGGSVSPLHF. The CDR3, as DNA: TGTGCCAGCAAGGGAGGCTCGGTCTCACCCCTCCACTTT.

The J gene is TRBJ1-3, the V gene TRBV2; D is perhaps TRBD1 (6 bases). Between the trimmed V and J ends, which lost 8 bases and 5 bases, there was a span of 10 bases. CDR1 is SNHLY, CDR2 FYNNEI, per germline. The CDR3 is 12 residues long. In DNA, the CDR3 is TGTGCCAGCCAGGGGATTCGAAACACCATATATTTT. Amino acids: CASQGIRNTIYF.

This CDR3 reads CASSLRTDNYGYTF. The CDR3 nucleotides read TGTGCCAGCAGTCTAAGGACCGATAACTATGGCTACACCTTC. The gene calls are TRBV6-1 and TRBJ1-2; D uncertain. CDR3 length: 14 residues. Germline loops: CDR1 MNHNS, CDR2 SASEGT. V was clipped by 5 bases and J by 1 base, with 11 bases between them.

The rearrangement links TRBV7-9 to TRBJ2-3; 8 nucleotides agree with TRBD1. J gave up 2 bases and V 5 bases, and 9 bases lay outside the gene matches. The germline CDR1 and CDR2 sequences are SEHNR and FQNEAQ (reference sequence). There are 16 residues in the CDR3. CDR3 nucleotide sequence: TGTGCCAGCAGCCCCCTAGGACAGGGTCCCACAGATACGCAGTATTTT. Its translation: CASSPLGQGPTDTQYF.

This rearrangement joins TRBV18 to TRBJ1-6, with D tentatively TRBD1 (5 bases). In germline, CDR1 is KGHSH, CDR2 LQKENI. This CDR3 comprises 14 residues. V shed 2 bases and J shed 8 bases, with 10 bases lying between them. The DNA for the CDR3 is TGTGCCAGCTCACCAGCAGGGTTAGATTCACCCCTCCACTTT. Its protein product is CASSPAGLDSPLHF.

The chain joins TRBV19 to TRBJ2-3; TRBD2 matches 7 bases. The germline V gene has CDR1 LNHDA and CDR2 SQIVND (reference sequence). The CDR3 has 15 amino acids. After removal of 5 bases from V and 1 base from J, the junction contained 6 bases not matched to a gene. The CDR3 is CASSERLAGTDTQYF. The CDR3 DNA follows: TGTGCCAGTAGTGAGAGACTAGCTGGCACAGATACGCAGTATTTT.

J is TRBJ1-2 and V is TRBV5-6; D ambiguous. Germline V gene data show CDR1 as SGHDT and CDR2 as YYEEEE. This CDR3 region has 16 residues. Trimming removed 0 bases from V and 7 bases from J, with 19 bases in between. DNA of the CDR3: TGTGCCAGCAGCTTGGTCGCGGCAGTTTATGAGGTTGGCTACACCTTC. Amino acid sequence: CASSLVAAVYEVGYTF.

This rearrangement joins TRBV2 to TRBJ1-2; 7 bases match TRBD1. Germline assignment: CDR1 SNHLY and CDR2 FYNNEI. The CDR3 is 12 amino acids. The ends lost 10 bases at V and 1 base at J; junction bases unmatched: 3. CDR3 nucleotide sequence: TGTGCCATCGGGACAGTTAACTATGGCTACACCTTC. It specifies CAIGTVNYGYTF.

Comments on this clone: Other DNA sequences within the sample encode an identical CDR3. The chain recombines TRBV19 with TRBJ1-5; D is perhaps TRBD1 (6 bases). CDR3 length equals 13 residues. V dropped 5 bases and J dropped 5 bases, with 10 bases sitting between them. CDR1 LNHDA and CDR2 SQIVND come from the germline V gene (reference sequence). The CDR3 DNA sequence: TGTGCCAGTAGTTTGGGGGCTCATCAGCCCCAGCATTTT. Protein: CASSLGAHQPQHF.

This sequence joins TRBV5-1 and TRBJ2-5; perhaps TRBD2 as D (7 bases). V was clipped by 0 bases and J by 6 bases, with 15 bases between them. The CDR3 has 15 residues. Germline-derived CDR1 and CDR2 are SGHRS and YFSETQ. The CDR3 loop is CASSLVGGAYQTQYF. The CDR3 bases are TGCGCCAGCAGCTTGGTTGGGGGGGCTTACCAGACCCAGTACTTC.

This sequence joins TRBV7-2 and TRBJ1-1; possibly TRBD1 for D (6 bases). V was pared by 5 bases and J by 8 bases, with 15 bases between. Germline assignment: CDR1 SGHTA and CDR2 FQGNSA. The CDR3 runs 13 residues. This CDR3 reads CASSVSTGTEAFF. DNA for the CDR3: TGTGCCAGCAGCGTATCAACCGGGACAGAAGCTTTCTTT.

This chain connects TRBV27 to TRBJ2-5; the D is unclear. CDR1 and CDR2 (germline): MNHEY, SMNVEV (reference sequence). The CDR3 length is 14 residues. With 2 bases removed from V and 1 base from J, the gap between germline ends came to 8 bases. The CDR3 nucleotides read TGTGCCAGCAGTTTAAGAGCTGGCCAAGAGACCCAGTACTTC. This translates into CASSLRAGQETQYF.

The genes are TRBV7-9 and TRBJ2-6; 8 nucleotides agree with TRBD1. J gave up 4 bases and V 1 base, and 9 bases lay outside the gene matches. The CDR3 loop spans 18 amino acids. Germline loops: CDR1 SEHNR, CDR2 FQNEAQ (reference sequence). CDR3 nucleotides: TGTGCCAGCAGCTTAGGGCGGGTCAGGGGGCCCGGGGCCAACGTCCTGACTTTC. It specifies CASSLGRVRGPGANVLTF. Full variable domain (remainder filled in from reference TRBV7-9 and TRBJ2-6): DTGVSQNPRHKITKRGQNVTFRCDPISEHNRLYWYRQTLGQGPEFLTYFQNEAQLEKSRLLSDRFSAERPKGSFSTLEIQRTEQGDSAMYLCASSLGRVRGPGANVLTFGAGSRLTVL.

Only one count was recorded for this clone. V usage is TRBV5-1 and J usage is TRBJ2-5; 9 nucleotides line up with TRBD1. Germline V CDR1 and CDR2: SGHRS, YFSETQ. The trim removed 4 bases at V and 4 bases at J, leaving 8 bases unmatched. This CDR3 comprises 15 residues. The DNA of the CDR3 is TGCGCCAGCAGCCTCGGGGGACAGGGTGTAGAGACCCAGTACTTC. Protein: CASSLGGQGVETQYF.

This clone was seen just once. The rearrangement joins TRBV27 to TRBJ1-1; no firm D call. V shed 5 bases and J shed 3 bases, with 16 bases lying between them. The CDR3 sequence is 15 residues long. Germline V gene sequence: CDR1 MNHEY, CDR2 SMNVEV (reference sequence). CDR3 nucleotides: TGTGCCAGCAGTCCTAGCCCGCGCACCGACACTGAAGCTTTCTTT. Translation: CASSPSPRTDTEAFF.

The chain is built from TRBV6-1 and TRBJ2-2; D ambiguous. This CDR3 is built from 15 residues. Germline V gene data show CDR1 as MNHNS and CDR2 as SASEGT. V was trimmed by 5 bases and J by 6 bases, leaving 16 bases between them. The CDR3 loop reads CASSSYLSGSGELFF. Here the CDR3 DNA reads TGTGCCAGCAGTTCCTACCTTTCCGGGTCCGGGGAGCTGTTTTTT.

The V call is TRBV5-4, the J call TRBJ2-5, with 10 bases that match TRBD2. The trim removed 0 bases at V and 5 bases at J, leaving 4 bases unmatched. The CDR3 loop spans 15 amino acids. The germline V gene has CDR1 SGHNT and CDR2 YYREEE (reference sequence). CDR3 sequence: CASSLGLAGAETQYF. Written as DNA, the CDR3 is TGTGCCAGCAGCTTGGGGCTAGCGGGGGCCGAGACCCAGTACTTC. Full variable domain (missing parts from reference TRBV5-4 and TRBJ2-5): ETGVTQSPTHLIKTRGQQVTLRCSSQSGHNTVSWYQQALGQGPQFIFQYYREEENGRGNFPPRFSGLQFPNYSSELNVNALELDDSALYLCASSLGLAGAETQYFGPGTRLLVL.

There are a few counts of this clone. The rearrangement joins TRBV10-1 to TRBJ1-1; possibly TRBD1 for D (6 bases). The CDR3 runs to 14 residues. Trimming cost V 6 bases and J 4 bases, with 15 bases left between them. Germline loops: CDR1 WNHNN, CDR2 SYGVQD (reference sequence). The DNA for the CDR3 is TGCGCCAGCAGCCCCGGGGGCCCGGGCACTGAAGCTTTCTTT. Amino acids: CASSPGGPGTEAFF.